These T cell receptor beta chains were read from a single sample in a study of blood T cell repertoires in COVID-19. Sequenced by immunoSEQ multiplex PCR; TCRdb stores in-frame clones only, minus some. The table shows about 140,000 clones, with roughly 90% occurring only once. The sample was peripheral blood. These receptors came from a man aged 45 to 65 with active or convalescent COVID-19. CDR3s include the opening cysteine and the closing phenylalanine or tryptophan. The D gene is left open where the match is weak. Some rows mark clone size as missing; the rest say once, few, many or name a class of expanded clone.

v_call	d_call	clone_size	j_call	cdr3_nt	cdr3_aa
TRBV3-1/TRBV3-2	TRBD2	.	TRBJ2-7	TGTGCCAGCAGCCCCCACCGACAGAGCGGGACTAGGCATGACGAGCAGTACTTC	CASSPHRQSGTRHDEQYF
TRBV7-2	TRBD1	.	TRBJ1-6	TGTGCCAGCAGCTTAGACGGACAGGCGAATTCACCCCTCCACTTT	CASSLDGQANSPLHF
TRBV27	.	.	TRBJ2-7	TGTGCCAGCAGCTCCAATAGTTTGATCTACGAGCAGTACTTC	CASSSNSLIYEQYF
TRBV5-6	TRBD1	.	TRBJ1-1	TGTGCCAGCAATCTTTACAGGGGACTGAACACTGAAGCTTTCTTT	CASNLYRGLNTEAFF
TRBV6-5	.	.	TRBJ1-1	TGTGCCAGCAGTTATCGGTTGAACACTGAAGCTTTCTTT	CASSYRLNTEAFF
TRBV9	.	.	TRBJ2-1	TGTGCCAGCAGCGTAGACTTGGGAGCTGGCTACAATGAGCAGTTCTTC	CASSVDLGAGYNEQFF
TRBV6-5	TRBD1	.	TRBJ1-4	TGTGCCAGCCAAGCCAGGGGGCATACTAATGAAAAACTGTTTTTT	CASQARGHTNEKLFF
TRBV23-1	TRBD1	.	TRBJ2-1	TGCGCCAGCAGTCAATCTAGGGGGCGCACGGACAATGAGCAGTTCTTC	CASSQSRGRTDNEQFF
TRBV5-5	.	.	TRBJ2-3	TGTGCCAGCAGCTTGCGCTCTCGGGAGTGGGGAGATACGCAGTATTTT	CASSLRSREWGDTQYF
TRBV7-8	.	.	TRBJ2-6	TGTGCCAGCAGCTTGGCTGGACACACTGGGGCCAACGTCCTGACTTTC	CASSLAGHTGANVLTF
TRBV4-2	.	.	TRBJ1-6	TGTGCCAGCAGCCTCCCGTCCGGACAGAGCTCCTATAATTCACCCCTCCACTTT	CASSLPSGQSSYNSPLHF
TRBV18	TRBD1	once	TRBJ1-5	TGTGCCAGCTCACTGGGACAGGGATACGGTCAGCCCCAGCATTTT	CASSLGQGYGQPQHF
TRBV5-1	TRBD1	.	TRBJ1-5	TGCGCCAGCAGCTACGGGACAGGGAGGGACAATCAGCCCCAGCATTTT	CASSYGTGRDNQPQHF
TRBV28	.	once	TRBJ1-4	TGTGCCAGCAGTCCCCCCCTAGGGGCTAATGAAAAACTGTTTTTT	CASSPPLGANEKLFF
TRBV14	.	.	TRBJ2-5	TGTGCCAGCAGCCAAGTCGGGAAGGGCCAAGAGACCCAGTACTTC	CASSQVGKGQETQYF
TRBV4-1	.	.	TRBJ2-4	TGCGCCAGCAGCCAGGGTAGACAGCAAGCCAAAAACATTCAGTACTTC	CASSQGRQQAKNIQYF
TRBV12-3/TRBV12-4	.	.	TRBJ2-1	TGTGCCAGCACGAGAGGGCGGACGGAGCAGTTCTTC	CASTRGRTEQFF
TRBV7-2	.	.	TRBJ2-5	TGTGCCAGCAGCTTAGGGACTGGCAAAGAGACCCAGTACTTC	CASSLGTGKETQYF
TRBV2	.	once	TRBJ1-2	TGTGCCAGCAGCGACTCTGCTAACTATGGCTACACCTTC	CASSDSANYGYTF
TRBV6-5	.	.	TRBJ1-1	TGTGCCAGCAGTTACGTGGGGAGGAACACTGAAGCTTTCTTT	CASSYVGRNTEAFF
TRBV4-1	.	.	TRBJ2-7	TGCGCCAGCAGCCAGGCTTCCTCCTACGAGCAGTACTTC	CASSQASSYEQYF
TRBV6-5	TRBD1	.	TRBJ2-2	TGTGCCAGCAGAAGGACAGGGGTGAACACCGGGGAGCTGTTTTTT	CASRRTGVNTGELFF
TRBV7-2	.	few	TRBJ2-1	TGTGCCAGCAGCTTAGGGGTCAGGGACAATGAGCAGTTCTTC	CASSLGVRDNEQFF
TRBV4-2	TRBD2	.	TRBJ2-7	TGTGCCAGCAGCCAGACTAGCGGAACATACGAGCAGTACTTC	CASSQTSGTYEQYF
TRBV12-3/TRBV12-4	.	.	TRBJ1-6	TGTGCCAGCAGTTATACAGGGCATTCACCCCTCCACTTT	CASSYTGHSPLHF
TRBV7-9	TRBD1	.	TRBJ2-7	TGTGCCAGCAGGCCCCCGGACAGGGGGCGGAGGGAGCAGTACTTC	CASRPPDRGRREQYF
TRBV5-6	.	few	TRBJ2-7	TGTGCCAGCAGCACGGGACACTACTACGAGCAGTACTTC	CASSTGHYYEQYF
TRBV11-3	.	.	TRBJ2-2	TGTGCCAGCAGCTTAGTGGCAGGTGGCCCCGGGGAGCTGTTTTTT	CASSLVAGGPGELFF
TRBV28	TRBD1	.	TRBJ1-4	TGTGCCAGCAGTTTTGAGGGGGCGTCTAATGAAAAACTGTTTTTT	CASSFEGASNEKLFF
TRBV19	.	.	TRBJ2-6	TGTGCCAGTAGTGGCCGGGGGAGAGGGAGGACTGGGGCCAACGTCCTGACTTTC	CASSGRGRGRTGANVLTF
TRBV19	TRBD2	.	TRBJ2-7	TGTGCCAGTAGTATGAGTCGAAGCGGGGAGCTCTACGAGCAGTACTTC	CASSMSRSGELYEQYF
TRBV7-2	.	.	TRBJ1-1	TGTGCCAGCAGCACAAAATCGACCTCGGGTAGTACTGAAGCTTTCTTT	CASSTKSTSGSTEAFF
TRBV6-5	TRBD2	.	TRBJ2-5	TGTGCCAGCGGACTAGCGGCGTACCAAGAGACCCAGTACTTC	CASGLAAYQETQYF
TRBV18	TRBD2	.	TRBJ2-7	TGTGCCAGCTCACCATTTTTATCCCGGGCGGGAGGAGTAACCTACGAGCAGTACTTC	CASSPFLSRAGGVTYEQYF
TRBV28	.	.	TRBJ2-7	TGTGCCAGCAGTTCACCGGGGAGGAACGAGCAGTACTTC	CASSSPGRNEQYF
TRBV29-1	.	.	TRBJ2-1	TGCAGCGTTGTGTCCCTAGCTGGAGGGTGGGACAATGAGCAGTTCTTC	CSVVSLAGGWDNEQFF
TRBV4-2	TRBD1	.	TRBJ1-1	TGTGCCAGCAGCCAAGACAGAGTAGGACAGGGTAAAGCTTTCTTT	CASSQDRVGQGKAFF
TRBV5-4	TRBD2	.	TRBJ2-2	TGTGCCAGCACCAAACTGGGAACTAGCGCCACCGGGGAGCTGTTTTTT	CASTKLGTSATGELFF
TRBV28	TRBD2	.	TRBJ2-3	TGTGCCAGCAGTCCCTTTGGCGGGAGAAGGACAGATACGCAGTATTTT	CASSPFGGRRTDTQYF
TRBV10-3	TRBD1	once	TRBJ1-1	TGTGCCATCAGCGACAGACAGGGCACTGAAGCTTTCTTT	CAISDRQGTEAFF
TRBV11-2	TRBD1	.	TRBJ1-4	TGTGCCAGCAGCTTAGCCGGGACAGGGGGAGGTAATGAAAAACTGTTTTTT	CASSLAGTGGGNEKLFF
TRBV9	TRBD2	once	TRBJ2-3	TGTGCCATTGCCACCGGGACTAGGAGCACAGATACGCAGTATTTT	CAIATGTRSTDTQYF
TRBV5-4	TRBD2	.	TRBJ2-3	TGTGCCAGCAGCTTGCGGGGGGGGGCCACAGATACGCAGTATTTT	CASSLRGGATDTQYF
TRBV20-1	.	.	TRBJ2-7	TGCAGTGTTGAAGCGTCGTACGAGCAGTACTTC	CSVEASYEQYF
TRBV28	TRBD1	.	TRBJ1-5	TGTGCCAGCAGTTTGGGGACAGGGGGGAGCAATCAGCCCCAGCATTTT	CASSLGTGGSNQPQHF
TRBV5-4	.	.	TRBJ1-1	TGTGCCAGCAGCTTCAGGAACACTGAAGCTTTCTTT	CASSFRNTEAFF
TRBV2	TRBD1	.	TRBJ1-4	TGTGCCAGCGGACAGGAGTTTAATGAAAAACTGTTTTTT	CASGQEFNEKLFF
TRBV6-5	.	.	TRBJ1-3	TGTGCCAGCACCGGAACCCAGGAAGGAAACACCATATATTTT	CASTGTQEGNTIYF
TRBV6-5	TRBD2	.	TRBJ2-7	TGTGCCAGCAGTAAGACTAGCGGGGGGGAGTACTTC	CASSKTSGGEYF
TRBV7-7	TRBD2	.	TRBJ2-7	TGTGCTAGCAGCGAGGGACTAGCGGGAGCCCTAGGCGAGCAGTACTTC	CASSEGLAGALGEQYF
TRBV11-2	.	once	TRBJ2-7	TGTGCCAGCAGCGGCGAGACCCTCGGGGAGCAGTACTTC	CASSGETLGEQYF
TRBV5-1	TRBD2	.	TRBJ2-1	TGCGCCAGCAGCCCACAATCGGGACTAGCGGGAGACAATGAGCAGTTCTTC	CASSPQSGLAGDNEQFF